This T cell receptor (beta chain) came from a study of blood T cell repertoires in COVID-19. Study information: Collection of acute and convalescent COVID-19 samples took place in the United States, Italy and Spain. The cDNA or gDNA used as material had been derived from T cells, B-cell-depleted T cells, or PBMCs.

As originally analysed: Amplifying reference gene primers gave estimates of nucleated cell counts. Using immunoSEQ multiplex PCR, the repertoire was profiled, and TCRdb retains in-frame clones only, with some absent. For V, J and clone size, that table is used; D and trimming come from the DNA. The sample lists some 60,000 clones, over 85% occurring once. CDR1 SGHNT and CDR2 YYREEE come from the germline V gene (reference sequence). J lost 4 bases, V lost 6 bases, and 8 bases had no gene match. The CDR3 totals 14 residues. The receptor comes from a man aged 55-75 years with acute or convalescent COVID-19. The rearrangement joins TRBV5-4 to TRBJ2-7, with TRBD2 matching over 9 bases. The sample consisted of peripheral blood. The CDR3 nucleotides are TGTGCCAGCACCGCGGGGGGGGCCAAGTACGAGCAGTACTTC. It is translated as CASTAGGAKYEQYF.